Each of the 6 T cell receptor beta chains below was sequenced from the same sample in a study of T cells after yellow fever vaccination (dated by TCRdb to about 2019). Receptors were amplified or captured by 5' RACE. The reads were generated on an Illumina NovaSeq 6000. TCRdb reprocessed the public reads (quality trimming at Q25 with fastp, clone calling with MiXCR) and kept in-frame beta chains. Entries that share a CDR3 protein sequence are merged under the most common genes and DNA. This sample has some 260,000 distinct CDR3 sequences in its table, and over 4.5% of those were observed once. More than 3% of the sample belongs to the ten largest clones. Sample treatment or condition, as interpreted from the label and publication: live attenuated yellow fever vaccine strain. This specimen was CD4+ T cells sorted from PBMCs, taken on the day of the yellow fever booster vaccination. The receptors shown here come from a man younger than 35 who received the YFV17D yellow fever vaccine.

This clonotype was recorded many times. This rearrangement joins TRBV4-3 to TRBJ1-1; no clear D. The V gene lost 10 bases and the J gene lost 1 base, with 4 bases spanning the gap. Germline V gives CDR1 LGHNA, CDR2 YSLEER. The CDR3 totals 10 residues. CDR3 in DNA: TGCGCCACATGGAACACTGAAGCTTTCTTT. It yields the protein CATWNTEAFF.

In its sample, this clonotype was seen a few times. The V and J genes are TRBV20-1 and TRBJ2-6; D possibly corresponds to TRBD2 (5 bases). V lost 6 bases to trimming and J lost 4 bases, with 13 bases between them. This CDR3 region has 14 residues. CDR1 and CDR2 (germline): DFQATT, SNEGSKA (reference sequence). Written as DNA, the CDR3 is TGCAGTGCCGGACGGGGAGCAGGGGCCAACGTCCTGACTTTC. It encodes CSAGRGAGANVLTF.

This clonotype was counted only a few times. The CDR3 is CASGRGAPTDTQYF. CDR3 nucleotides: TGTGCCAGCGGCCGGGGCGCCCCCACAGATACGCAGTATTTT. The gene calls are TRBV25-1 and TRBJ2-3; either TRBD1 or TRBD2 may fit D (5 bases each). V was cut by 8 bases and J by 2 bases, with 14 bases left in between. This CDR3 is built from 14 residues. Germline CDR1 and CDR2: MGHDK and SYGVNS. Using reference TRBV25-1 and TRBJ2-3 for the parts outside the CDR3, the full variable domain is EADIYQTPRYLVIGTGKKITLECSQTMGHDKMYWYQQDPGMELHLIHYSYGVNSTEKGDLSSESTVSRIRTEHFPLTLESARPSHTSQYLCASGRGAPTDTQYFGPGTRLTVL.

This clonotype was recorded a few times. This chain uses TRBV7-9 with TRBJ2-7; D may correspond to TRBD1 or TRBD2 (5 bases each). V dropped 5 bases and J dropped 3 bases, with 14 bases sitting between them. In germline, CDR1 is SEHNR, CDR2 FQNEAQ (reference sequence). There are 14 residues in the CDR3. The CDR3 sequence: CASSAQQDFYEQYF. As DNA, the CDR3 is TGTGCCAGCAGCGCCCAACAGGACTTCTACGAGCAGTACTTC.

At least ten counts were recorded for this clonotype. The rearrangement uses TRBV3-1 and TRBJ1-6; TRBD1 is a possible D gene (6 bases). The length of the CDR3 is 13 residues. Germline V CDR1 and CDR2: LGHDT, YNNKEL (reference sequence). Trimming removed 0 bases from V and 14 bases from J, with 11 bases in between. This CDR3 is CASSQDTRGSLHF. The CDR3, as DNA: TGTGCCAGCAGCCAAGACACTAGGGGGTCCCTCCACTTT. Together with reference TRBV3-1 and TRBJ1-6, the CDR3 gives the full variable domain: DTAVSQTPKYLVTQMGNDKSIKCEQNLGHDTMYWYKQDSKKFLKIMFSYNNKELIINETVPNRFSPKSPDKAHLNLHINSLELGDSAVYFCASSQDTRGSLHFGNGTRLTVT.

This clonotype was recorded many times. This chain joins TRBV4-2 and TRBJ1-4, with a tentative D call TRBD1 (6 bases). Germline V lookup: CDR1 LGHNA, CDR2 YNFKEQ. This CDR3 has 16 amino acids. The V gene lost 0 bases and the J gene lost 1 base, with 9 bases spanning the gap. In DNA, the CDR3 is TGTGCCAGCAGCCAAGATTGGGGGCGAACTAATGAAAAACTGTTTTTT. Translating gives CASSQDWGRTNEKLFF.